The text below deals with one T cell receptor (beta chain). These data belong to a study of blood T cell repertoires in COVID-19. About the research overall: Collection of acute and convalescent COVID-19 samples took place in the United States, Italy and Spain. Nucleic acid was either cDNA or gDNA, and it came from T cells, B-cell-depleted T cells, or PBMCs.

Trimming stripped 6 bases from V and 8 bases from J, with 17 bases between. This CDR3 comprises 14 residues. The germline CDR1 and CDR2 sequences are GTSNPN and SVGIG (reference sequence). In the source study's methods: It was from reference gene primer amplification that nucleated cell counts were estimated. The protocol was immunoSEQ multiplex PCR, while the TCRdb copy is restricted to in-frame clones and leaves out a portion. V, J and clone size reflect that table, while D and trimming were determined from the DNA. The table records tens of thousands of clones, roughly four fifths of them present only once.

The source of this sequence is an elderly woman with acute or convalescent COVID-19. The rearrangement uses TRBV30 and TRBJ1-6; D may be TRBD1 (6 bases). Material: peripheral blood. CDR3 DNA: TGTGCCTGTACAGGGAGGGGTTCGGATTCACCCCTCCACTTT. Translation: CACTGRGSDSPLHF.